These T cell receptor beta chains were read from a single sample in a study of T cells in Graves' hyperthyroidism and ophthalmopathy. Each CDR3 protein is one row after TCRdb ran MiXCR on the multiplex PCR reads. The sample comprises about 840,000 distinct CDR3 sequences, about 38% of which are singletons, and approximately 8.7% rests with the top ten. The sequencing sample was made of blood. The source of these receptors is a man between 18 and 29 years old with Graves' hyperthyroidism. The CDR3 runs from the conserved cysteine through the conserved F or W. A D gene is named only where the DNA matches it firmly. Expanded clones get a size class; other rows say once, few or many, or leave the size out.

J: TRBJ2-7
V: TRBV10-2
size: many
D: .
CDR3: CASNDPGLPYEQYF
DNA: TGCGCCAGCAACGACCCGGGACTGCCCTACGAGCAGTACTTC

J: TRBJ1-6
V: TRBV25-1
size: many
D: TRBD1
CDR3: CASSEGTASSYNSPLHF
DNA: TGTGCCAGCAGTGAGGGGACAGCGAGCTCCTATAATTCACCCCTCCACTTT

J: TRBJ2-5
V: TRBV25-1
size: many
D: .
CDR3: CASSEESQETQYF
DNA: TGTGCCAGCAGTGAGGAATCCCAAGAGACCCAGTACTTC

J: TRBJ2-2
V: TRBV7-9
size: few
D: TRBD1
CDR3: CASSHQGARPDTGELFF
DNA: TGTGCCAGCAGCCATCAGGGGGCGCGACCCGACACCGGGGAGCTGTTTTTT

J: TRBJ1-3
V: TRBV11-2
size: .
D: TRBD1
CDR3: CASSPGQGLLF
DNA: TGTGCCAGCAGTCCGGGACAGGGCTTGCTATTT

J: TRBJ2-5
V: TRBV29-1
size: .
D: .
CDR3: CSAPGTQETQYF
DNA: TGCAGCGCCCCAGGGACCCAAGAGACCCAGTACTTC

J: TRBJ1-6
V: TRBV7-9
size: .
D: TRBD1
CDR3: CASATDREPYNSPLHF
DNA: TGTGCCAGCGCAACCGACAGGGAACCCTATAATTCACCCCTCCACTTT

J: TRBJ2-7
V: TRBV2
size: few
D: TRBD2
CDR3: CASIFTTGTSGYEQYF
DNA: TGTGCCAGCATTTTTACCACCGGGACTAGCGGATACGAGCAGTACTTC

J: TRBJ1-5
V: TRBV10-3
size: many
D: .
CDR3: CASSPWFGGNQPQHF
DNA: TGTGCCAGCAGTCCTTGGTTTGGAGGTAATCAGCCCCAGCATTTT

J: TRBJ1-1
V: TRBV7-2
size: .
D: .
CDR3: CASSLYYRDMNTEAFF
DNA: TGTGCCAGCAGCCTTTATTACAGGGATATGAACACTGAAGCTTTCTTT

J: TRBJ2-7
V: TRBV20-1
size: many
D: .
CDR3: CSAVREHDEQYF
DNA: TGCAGTGCCGTAAGGGAGCACGACGAGCAGTACTTC

J: TRBJ2-7
V: TRBV9
size: many
D: .
CDR3: CASSVGGTASYEQYF
DNA: TGTGCCAGCAGCGTTGGCGGGACAGCCTCCTACGAGCAGTACTTC

J: TRBJ2-7
V: TRBV29-1
size: once
D: .
CDR3: CSSYSGQTYEQYF
DNA: TGCAGCAGTTACTCAGGGCAAACCTACGAGCAGTACTTC

J: TRBJ2-7
V: TRBV7-8
size: few
D: .
CDR3: CASSLGVGTEQYF
DNA: TGTGCCAGCAGCTTAGGGGTGGGGACCGAGCAGTACTTC

J: TRBJ1-1
V: TRBV11-3
size: few
D: .
CDR3: CASSFARTEAFF
DNA: TGTGCCAGCAGCTTTGCTCGTACTGAAGCTTTCTTT

J: TRBJ1-4
V: TRBV20-1
size: .
D: .
CDR3: CSAGWGPNEKLFF
DNA: TGCAGTGCTGGATGGGGACCTAATGAAAAACTGTTTTTT

J: TRBJ1-5
V: TRBV7-8
size: .
D: .
CDR3: CASSQGLPSQPQHF
DNA: TGTGCCAGCAGCCAGGGCCTCCCGTCGCAGCCCCAGCATTTT

J: TRBJ1-6
V: TRBV6-5
size: many
D: .
CDR3: CASSQGGRGRSPLHF
DNA: TGTGCCAGCAGCCAGGGCGGCAGGGGACGCTCACCCCTCCACTTT

J: TRBJ2-7
V: TRBV24-1
size: .
D: .
CDR3: CATSDSSRTYEQYF
DNA: TGTGCCACCAGTGATTCCAGTAGGACCTACGAGCAGTACTTC

J: TRBJ2-2
V: TRBV19
size: many
D: .
CDR3: CASSIGTVTGELFF
DNA: TGTGCCAGTAGTATCGGGACTGTCACCGGGGAGCTGTTTTTT

J: TRBJ1-5
V: TRBV19
size: many
D: .
CDR3: CASSKGVRQPQHF
DNA: TGTGCCAGTAGTAAGGGGGTAAGGCAGCCCCAGCATTTT

J: TRBJ1-4
V: TRBV15
size: .
D: .
CDR3: CATSIRQEKLFF
DNA: TGTGCCACCAGCATCCGGCAGGAAAAACTGTTTTTT

J: TRBJ1-1
V: TRBV13
size: many
D: .
CDR3: CASSSGNGEAFF
DNA: TGTGCCAGCAGCTCAGGGAACGGGGAAGCTTTCTTT

J: TRBJ2-5
V: TRBV20-1
size: .
D: TRBD2
CDR3: CSARWAGGPWETQYF
DNA: TGCAGTGCTAGATGGGCGGGAGGGCCGTGGGAGACCCAGTACTTC

J: TRBJ2-7
V: TRBV10-3
size: many
D: TRBD1
CDR3: CAISEPQGSHEQYF
DNA: TGTGCCATCAGTGAGCCACAGGGGTCCCACGAGCAGTACTTC

J: TRBJ1-2
V: TRBV5-1
size: many
D: .
CDR3: CASSAGPGGYTF
DNA: TGCGCCAGCAGCGCCGGACCGGGTGGCTACACCTTC

J: TRBJ2-7
V: TRBV2
size: .
D: TRBD1
CDR3: CASSETGTGGDTYEQYF
DNA: TGTGCCAGCAGTGAAACGGGAACAGGGGGTGACACCTACGAGCAGTACTTC

J: TRBJ1-4
V: TRBV15
size: .
D: .
CDR3: CATSSGDRGDEKLFF
DNA: TGTGCCACCAGCAGCGGGGATAGGGGTGATGAAAAACTGTTTTTT

J: TRBJ1-5
V: TRBV12-3/TRBV12-4
size: many
D: TRBD1
CDR3: CASSTGQGNQPQHF
DNA: TGTGCCAGCAGTACCGGACAGGGCAATCAGCCCCAGCATTTT

J: TRBJ2-5
V: TRBV10-3
size: many
D: TRBD1
CDR3: CAIKTGTGVEETQYF
DNA: TGTGCCATCAAAACCGGGACAGGGGTCGAAGAGACCCAGTACTTC

J: TRBJ2-7
V: TRBV7-9
size: few
D: TRBD2
CDR3: CASSARLAGYYEQYF
DNA: TGTGCCAGCAGCGCCCGACTAGCGGGATACTACGAGCAGTACTTC

J: TRBJ1-5
V: TRBV19
size: many
D: .
CDR3: CASSIVEVAGNQPQHF
DNA: TGTGCCAGTAGTATAGTCGAGGTCGCGGGCAATCAGCCCCAGCATTTT

J: TRBJ1-5
V: TRBV24-1
size: .
D: .
CDR3: CATSAANNQPQHF
DNA: TGTGCCACCAGTGCCGCGAATAATCAGCCCCAGCATTTT

J: TRBJ1-2
V: TRBV29-1
size: .
D: .
CDR3: CSVAGVDYGYTF
DNA: TGCAGCGTTGCAGGGGTGGACTATGGCTACACCTTC

J: TRBJ2-5
V: TRBV7-9
size: .
D: .
CDR3: CASSPPSDRPQETQYF
DNA: TGTGCCAGCAGCCCACCGAGCGACAGGCCTCAAGAGACCCAGTACTTC

J: TRBJ1-1
V: TRBV11-2
size: few
D: .
CDR3: CASSLDRVAFF
DNA: TGTGCCAGCAGCTTAGATCGTGTAGCTTTCTTT

J: TRBJ1-2
V: TRBV7-9
size: many
D: .
CDR3: CASSLTRGYTF
DNA: TGTGCCAGCAGCTTAACGCGGGGCTACACCTTC

J: TRBJ2-7
V: TRBV19
size: .
D: TRBD1
CDR3: CASKGQGEYEQYF
DNA: TGTGCCAGTAAGGGCCAGGGGGAGTATGAGCAGTACTTC

J: TRBJ1-3
V: TRBV7-9
size: many
D: .
CDR3: CASSSDTSSGNTIYF
DNA: TGTGCCAGCAGCTCGGACACTAGCTCTGGAAACACCATATATTTT

J: TRBJ2-5
V: TRBV6-1
size: .
D: TRBD1
CDR3: CASSLFDRASQETQYF
DNA: TGTGCCAGCAGCCTTTTCGACAGGGCCTCCCAAGAGACCCAGTACTTC

J: TRBJ1-3
V: TRBV6-2/TRBV6-3
size: .
D: .
CDR3: CASSPFTGNTIYF
DNA: TGTGCCAGCAGTCCCTTCACTGGAAACACCATATATTTT